This TCR beta chain was identified in a study of CD8 T cells in ankylosing spondylitis. This CDR3 is 13 amino acids long. V was cut by 5 bases and J by 6 bases, with 10 bases left in between. Germline values: CDR1 SEHNR, CDR2 FQNEAQ (reference sequence). With molecular barcodes, quantitative 5'-RACE was used to make the TCR beta libraries. TCRdb redid the calling of the 5' RACE reads with MiXCR, one entry per CDR3 protein. Of some 270,000 distinct CDR3 sequences in the sample, 32% are singletons; the top ten hold 3.5% to 4.5%. Details on this clonotype: The antigen is unknown.

Findings and limits, study-wide: Reportedly, significant enrichment of disease-linked clones occurred in matched ankylosing spondylitis synovial fluid. Disease-linked clones were CD8+ and relatively rare in peripheral blood. Ankylosing spondylitis blood seemed to carry a telltale TCR beta motif made of several highly homologous variants.

Sequenced sample: blood, either unsorted or a sorted T cell fraction (not recorded which). This TCR was sampled from a male donor with ankylosing spondylitis or in good health (not recorded which). The J gene is TRBJ2-2, the V gene TRBV7-9; D is perhaps TRBD1 (6 bases). CDR3: CASSPQGPGELFF. In DNA, the CDR3 is TGTGCCAGCAGCCCCCAGGGGCCCGGGGAGCTGTTTTTT.